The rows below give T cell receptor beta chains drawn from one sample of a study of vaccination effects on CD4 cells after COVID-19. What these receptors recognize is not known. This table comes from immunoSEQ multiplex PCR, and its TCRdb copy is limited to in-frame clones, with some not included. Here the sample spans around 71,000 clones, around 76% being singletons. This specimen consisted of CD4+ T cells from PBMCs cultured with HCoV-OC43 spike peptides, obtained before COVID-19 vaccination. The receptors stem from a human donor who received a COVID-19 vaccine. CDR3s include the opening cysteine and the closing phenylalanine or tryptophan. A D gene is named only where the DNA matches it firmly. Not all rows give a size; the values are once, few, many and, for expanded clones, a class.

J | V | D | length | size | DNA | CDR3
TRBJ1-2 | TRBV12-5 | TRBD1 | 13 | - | TGTGCTAGTGGTCGAGGACAGGGGATCGGCTACACCTTC | CASGRGQGIGYTF
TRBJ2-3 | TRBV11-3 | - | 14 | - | TGTGCCAGCAGCCCTCATTTCAGCGGAGATACGCAGTATTTT | CASSPHFSGDTQYF
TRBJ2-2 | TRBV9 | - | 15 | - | TGTGCCAGCAGCGTAGATGGGGGCGGCACCGGGGAGCTGTTTTTT | CASSVDGGGTGELFF
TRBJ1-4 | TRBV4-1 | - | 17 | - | TGCGCCAGCAGCCAGGGATATTCCAGGGGTTGGGGGGAAAAACTGTTTTTT | CASSQGYSRGWGEKLFF
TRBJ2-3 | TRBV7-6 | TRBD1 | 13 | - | TGTGCCAGCAGCAGACAGGGTCCTGATACGCAGTATTTT | CASSRQGPDTQYF
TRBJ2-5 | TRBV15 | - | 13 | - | TGTGCCACCAGACGTGTGGGGATGGAGACCCAGTACTTC | CATRRVGMETQYF
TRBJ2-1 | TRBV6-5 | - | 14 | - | TGTGCCAGCAGTTACCGTGGGCGAGGCAATGAGCAGTTCTTC | CASSYRGRGNEQFF
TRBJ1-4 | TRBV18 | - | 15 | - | TGTGCCAGCTCGCCCTCCGCTGTCGATAATGAAAAACTGTTTTTT | CASSPSAVDNEKLFF
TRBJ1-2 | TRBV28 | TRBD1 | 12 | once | TGTGCCAGCGGGACAGGATCCTATGGCTACACCTTC | CASGTGSYGYTF
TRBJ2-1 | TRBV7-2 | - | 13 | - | TGTGCCAGCAGCTTAAACTGGGGCAATGAGCAGTTCTTC | CASSLNWGNEQFF
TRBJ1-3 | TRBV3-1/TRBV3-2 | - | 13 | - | TGTGCCAGCAGCCAAGCAAGTGGAAACACCATATATTTT | CASSQASGNTIYF
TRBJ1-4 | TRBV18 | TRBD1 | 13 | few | TGTGCCAGCTCACCGGGACAGGTTGAAAAACTGTTTTTT | CASSPGQVEKLFF
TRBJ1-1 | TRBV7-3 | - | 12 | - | TGTGCCAGCAGCTTAAGTGTCATCTACCCCGAATTT | CASSLSVIYPEF
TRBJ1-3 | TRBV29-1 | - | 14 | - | TGCAGCGTTGTTCTGTCCTTCTCTGGAAACACCATATATTTT | CSVVLSFSGNTIYF
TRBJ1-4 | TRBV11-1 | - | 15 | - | TGTGCCAGCAGCCGAGCGGGGCCCACTAATGAAAAACTGTTTTTT | CASSRAGPTNEKLFF
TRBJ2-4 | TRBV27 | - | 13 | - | TGTGCCAGCAGGGCTTTGGCCAAAAACATTCAGTACTTC | CASRALAKNIQYF
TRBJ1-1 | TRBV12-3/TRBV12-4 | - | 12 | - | TGTGCCAGCGGGGTAGGACGGTCCGAAGCTTTCTTT | CASGVGRSEAFF
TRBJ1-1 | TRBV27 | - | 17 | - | TGTGCCAGCAGTTCCGTCCCGGGACGTCCTTCTAACACTGAAGCTTTCTTT | CASSSVPGRPSNTEAFF
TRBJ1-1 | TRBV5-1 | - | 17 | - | TGCGCCAGCAGCTTGGCCGGCTTGGATACCCTTGGGGCTGAAGCTTTCTTT | CASSLAGLDTLGAEAFF
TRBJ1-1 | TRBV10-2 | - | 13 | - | TGCGCCAGCAGTGATACCCGGGGTAGTGAAGCTTTCTTT | CASSDTRGSEAFF
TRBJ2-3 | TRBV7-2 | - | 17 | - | TGTGCCAGCAGCTCAAACCCACGGGCCAGAAACACAGATACGCAGTATTTT | CASSSNPRARNTDTQYF
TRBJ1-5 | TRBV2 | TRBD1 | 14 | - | TGTGCCAGCAGGGACAGGGCGAGCAATCAGCCCCAGCATTTT | CASRDRASNQPQHF
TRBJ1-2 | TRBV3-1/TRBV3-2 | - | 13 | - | TGTGCCAGCAGTTCCTTCGGGAGCTATGGCTACACCTTC | CASSSFGSYGYTF
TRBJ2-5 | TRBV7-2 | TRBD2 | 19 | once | TGTGCCAGCAGGCCCCCAATCTGGGCTAGCGGGGGCGGGGGGGAGACCCAGTACTTC | CASRPPIWASGGGGETQYF
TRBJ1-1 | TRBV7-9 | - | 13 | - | TGTGCCAGCAGCTTTATTGGGGGAACTGAAGCTTTCTTT | CASSFIGGTEAFF
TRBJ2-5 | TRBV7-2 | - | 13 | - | TGTGCCAGCAGCTCACTAGCTCCTGGGACCCAGTACTTC | CASSSLAPGTQYF
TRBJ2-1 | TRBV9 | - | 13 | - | TGTGCCAGCAGCGTAGAAACTTACAATGAGCAGTTCTTC | CASSVETYNEQFF
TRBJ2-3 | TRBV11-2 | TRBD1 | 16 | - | TGTGCCAGCAGCTTAGAAGGAACAGGGGGCACAGATACGCAGTATTTT | CASSLEGTGGTDTQYF
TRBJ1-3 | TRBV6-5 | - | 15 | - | TGTGCCAGCACTCTGGACCTTAGCTCTGGAAACACCATATATTTT | CASTLDLSSGNTIYF
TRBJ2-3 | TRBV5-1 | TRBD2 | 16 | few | TGCGCCAGCAGCTACCCCGCGGGAGCCGGCACAGATACGCAGTATTTT | CASSYPAGAGTDTQYF
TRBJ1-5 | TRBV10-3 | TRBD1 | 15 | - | TGTGCCATCAGTACAGGGACAGGGAGCAATCAGCCCCAGCATTTT | CAISTGTGSNQPQHF
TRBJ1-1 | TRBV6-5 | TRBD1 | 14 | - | TGTGCCAGCAGCACCGGGACAGCGAACACTGAAGCTTTCTTT | CASSTGTANTEAFF
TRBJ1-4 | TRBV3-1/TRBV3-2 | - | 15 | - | TGTGCCAGCAGCCAAGAAGTCCGCCCGTCTGAAAAACTGTTTTTT | CASSQEVRPSEKLFF
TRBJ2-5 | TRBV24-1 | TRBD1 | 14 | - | TGTGCCACCAGTGATCCGGGACAGCAAGAGACCCAGTACTTC | CATSDPGQQETQYF
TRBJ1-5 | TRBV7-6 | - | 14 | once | TGTGCCAGCAGCTTAGGGCTGAGGGGTAATCCCCAGCATTTT | CASSLGLRGNPQHF
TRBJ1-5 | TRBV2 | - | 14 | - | TGTGCCAGCAGTGAACAGGGTTCCAATCAGCCCCAGCATTTT | CASSEQGSNQPQHF
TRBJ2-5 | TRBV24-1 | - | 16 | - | TGTGCCACCAGTGATTGGCGTGGGAACAGCCAAGAGACCCAGTACTTC | CATSDWRGNSQETQYF
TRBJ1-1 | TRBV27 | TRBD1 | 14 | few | TGTGCCAGCAGTTTTACACAGGGGTACACTGAAGCTTTCTTT | CASSFTQGYTEAFF
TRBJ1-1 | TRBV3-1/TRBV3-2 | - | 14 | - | TGTGCCAGCAGCCAAGTATCGTTGAGTACTGAAGCTTTCTTT | CASSQVSLSTEAFF
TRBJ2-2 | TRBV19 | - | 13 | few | TGTGCCAGTAGTATGACAAATACCGGGGAGCTGTTTTTT | CASSMTNTGELFF
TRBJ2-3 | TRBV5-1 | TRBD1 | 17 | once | TGCGCCAGCAGCTTGGGAGCCGGGACAGGGTCGCCAGATACGCAGTATTTT | CASSLGAGTGSPDTQYF
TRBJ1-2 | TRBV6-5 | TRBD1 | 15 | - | TGTGCCAGCAGTCGGACGGGACAGAGTAACTATGGCTACACCTTC | CASSRTGQSNYGYTF
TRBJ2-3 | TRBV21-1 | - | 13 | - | TGTGCCAGCAGCAAATCTTTCGCAGATACGCAGTATTTT | CASSKSFADTQYF
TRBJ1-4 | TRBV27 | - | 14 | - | TGTGCCAGCAGTTATGGACCGATTAATGAAAAACTGTTTTTT | CASSYGPINEKLFF
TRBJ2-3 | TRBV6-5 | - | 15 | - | TGTGCCAGCAGGCCCCGCGGAGGTAGCACAGATACGCAGTATTTT | CASRPRGGSTDTQYF
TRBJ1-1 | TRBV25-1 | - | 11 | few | TGTGCCAGCACCGAGAACACTGAAGCTTTCTTT | CASTENTEAFF
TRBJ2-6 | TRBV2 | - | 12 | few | TGTGCCAGCAGGGCCGGGGCCAACGTCCTGACTTTC | CASRAGANVLTF
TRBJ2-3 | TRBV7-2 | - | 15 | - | TGTGCCAGCAGCTTACAAGCTTTCAGGAAGGATACGCAGTATTTT | CASSLQAFRKDTQYF
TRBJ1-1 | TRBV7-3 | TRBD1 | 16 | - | TGTGCCAGCAGCTTAAGGTGGGACAGGGTGAACACTGAAGCTTTCTTT | CASSLRWDRVNTEAFF
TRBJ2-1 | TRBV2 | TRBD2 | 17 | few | TGTGCCAGCGTTGGGGGGTTTAGCGGGGGGGCCTACAATGAGCAGTTCTTC | CASVGGFSGGAYNEQFF
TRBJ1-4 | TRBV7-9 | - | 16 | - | TGTGCCAGCAGCGGCCGTAACACTGCAACTAATGAAAAACTGTTTTTT | CASSGRNTATNEKLFF
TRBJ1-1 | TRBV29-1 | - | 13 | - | TGCAGCGTTGAACAGGGCCCGGGAACTGAAGCTTTCTTT | CSVEQGPGTEAFF
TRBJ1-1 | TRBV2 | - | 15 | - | TGTGCCAGCCTCATTGGGGGGGAGGTGAACACTGAAGCTTTCTTT | CASLIGGEVNTEAFF
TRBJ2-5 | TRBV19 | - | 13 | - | TGTGCCAGTAGTCCGACCTCGAGCGGGACCCAGTACTTC | CASSPTSSGTQYF
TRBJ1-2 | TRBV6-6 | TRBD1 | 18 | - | TGTGCCAGCAGTCCAGCGCCGACAGGGGCGACAGCTAACTATGGCTACACCTTC | CASSPAPTGATANYGYTF
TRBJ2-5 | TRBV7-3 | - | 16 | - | TGTGCCAGCAGCCAAACTGGGACGGGGGCGAGGGAGACCCAGTACTTC | CASSQTGTGARETQYF